Listed below are T cell receptor beta chains from one sample, sequenced in a study of blood T cell repertoires in COVID-19. Data came from immunoSEQ multiplex PCR; TCRdb stores just in-frame clones and leaves some out. The sample consists of approximately 24,000 clones, 94% of them appearing once. The sequenced sample was peripheral blood. The origin of the receptors is a woman aged 45 to 65 with active COVID-19. Both conserved end residues are trimmed from each CDR3.

V gene,CDR3 protein
TRBV3-1/TRBV3-2,ASRLGGTSSYNEQF
TRBV27,ASRTRANQPQH
TRBV19,ASSIGASGGTDTQY
TRBV5-6,ASSWGPGQGSYEQY
TRBV7-3,ASSFSDGGH
TRBV6-1,ASSAALGLTANSPLH
TRBV7-6,ASSSTANQPQH
TRBV7-8,ASRPGLAGGPRETQY
TRBV19,ASSSGSTNYGYT
TRBV18,ASSPTGMNTEAF
TRBV6-5,ASTPGEDTQY
TRBV4-2,ASSQYGSAPEPTGNIQY
TRBV13,ASSSEMSPQGAYYNEQF
TRBV7-2,ASSLVQLGSRGNTIY
TRBV9,ASSAGQGSNQPQH
TRBV4-2,ASSHLPGQGRIVNTEAF
TRBV5-1,ASSSLDRGSYNSPLH
TRBV27,ASSPGTSEPGRDTQY
TRBV6-2/TRBV6-3,ASSRGTTTDTQY
TRBV6-4,ASSDGGSGANVLT
TRBV11-2,ASSMLAGGRNEQF
TRBV7-6,ASSLAGTSWQF
TRBV5-4,ASSLGQGPGNTIY